The 27 T cell receptor beta chains below come from one sample, sequenced in a study of a mutant IDH1 vaccine in newly diagnosed glioma. Sequenced by immunoSEQ multiplex PCR; TCRdb stores in-frame clones only, minus some. This table has some 30,000 clones, around 82% appearing once. Indicated time point: week 47, end of study. Vaccine doses each comprised 300 ug of mutant IDH1 20-mer peptide, with topical imiquimod. Antigens for these TCRs are unknown. Specimen: PBMCs, collected from a glioma patient whose treatment included an IDH1 peptide vaccine. Receptors originate from a man aged 30-40 years with glioma.

The chain carries TRBV4-3 and TRBJ2-1, with D unresolved. This CDR3 is built from 17 residues. The germline CDR1 and CDR2 sequences are LGHNA and YSLEER. Deletions cut 0 bases from V and 0 bases from J, with 12 bases between. This CDR3 is CASSQDAQPSSYNEQFF. CDR3 nucleotide sequence: TGCGCCAGCAGCCAAGATGCCCAGCCGAGCTCCTACAATGAGCAGTTCTTC.

The chain carries TRBV15 and TRBJ1-5; 7 bases agree with TRBD1. CDR3 length: 14 residues. Trimming at V came to 5 bases and at J to 5 bases, leaving 6 bases not matched to a gene. Germline CDR1 and CDR2: LNHNV and YYDKDF (reference sequence). The CDR3 nucleotides are TGTGCCACCAGCTCCCGGGACAGTTATCAGCCCCAGCATTTT. As protein: CATSSRDSYQPQHF.

The V call is TRBV27, the J call TRBJ2-1, with D tentatively TRBD2 (7 bases). The V end lost 0 bases, the J end lost 8 bases, and 23 bases lay between the germline ends. Germline CDR1 MNHEY, CDR2 SMNVEV (reference sequence). The CDR3 has 18 residues. For the CDR3, the DNA is TGTGCCAGCAGTTTATCCCATAAAGTGGGGGGGCTTCCCGATGAGCAGTTCTTC. Amino acid sequence: CASSLSHKVGGLPDEQFF.

V and J are TRBV6-1 and TRBJ1-1; no definite D call. The CDR3 has 14 amino acids. Per the germline V gene, CDR1 is MNHNS and CDR2 is SASEGT. Trimming removed 8 bases from V and 1 base from J, with 14 bases in between. CDR3 protein: CASALGFSNTEAFF. The CDR3 nucleotides read TGTGCCAGCGCGCTCGGTTTTTCGAACACTGAAGCTTTCTTT.

The chain combines TRBV5-6 with TRBJ2-3; TRBD1 agrees at 9 bases. The CDR3 sequence is 15 residues long. Germline V lookup: CDR1 SGHDT, CDR2 YYEEEE. The ends lost 4 bases at V and 4 bases at J; junction bases unmatched: 7. The chain's CDR3 is CASSPRTGAADTQYF. CDR3 bases: TGTGCCAGCAGCCCGCGGACAGGGGCGGCAGATACGCAGTATTTT.

This chain links TRBV25-1 with TRBJ2-1; possible D gene TRBD2, 5 bases. The V and J ends lost 1 base and 4 bases respectively, with 14 bases between them. CDR3 length: 16 amino acids. Germline V CDR1 and CDR2: MGHDK, SYGVNS. DNA of the CDR3: TGTGCCAGCAGTGAATTTAAGGGAGATGGGTACAATGAGCAGTTCTTC. The encoded protein is CASSEFKGDGYNEQFF.

The chain employs TRBV27 and TRBJ1-2, with no clear D. Germline CDR1 is MNHEY and CDR2 is SMNVEV (reference sequence). The CDR3 extends over 13 amino acids. V was pared by 8 bases and J by 3 bases, with 13 bases between. CDR3 amino acids: CASSERVYYGYTF. CDR3 bases: TGTGCCAGCTCCGAGAGGGTCTACTATGGCTACACCTTC.

V is TRBV5-1 and J is TRBJ2-1; TRBD1 is a possible D gene (6 bases). The ends were cut back, 4 bases at V and 9 bases at J, with 8 bases in the middle. The CDR3 totals 11 residues. Per the germline V gene, CDR1 is SGHRS and CDR2 is YFSETQ. The CDR3 coding sequence is TGCGCCAGCAGCGGACAGAGTGAGCAGTTCTTC. Translation gives CASSGQSEQFF.

This chain connects TRBV5-1 to TRBJ2-5, with D possibly being TRBD2 (7 bases). From germline, CDR1 is SGHRS and CDR2 YFSETQ. V was shortened by 4 bases and J by 5 bases, with 12 bases between the two germline ends. This CDR3 has 13 amino acids. The CDR3 protein is CASSTGGPETQYF. The CDR3 coding sequence is TGCGCCAGCAGCACGGGGGGCCCGGAGACCCAGTACTTC.

The chain has TRBV15 and TRBJ1-5; D is unclear. The CDR3 has 15 amino acids. V was cut by 0 bases and J by 3 bases, with 9 bases left in between. Per germline, CDR1 LNHNV and CDR2 YYDKDF (reference sequence). The CDR3 region has the DNA TGTGCCACCAGCAGAGATCTTTACACCAATCAGCCCCAGCATTTT. Protein product: CATSRDLYTNQPQHF.

This chain uses TRBV6-1 with TRBJ1-2; D unresolved. Germline CDR1 reads MNHNS; CDR2 reads SASEGT. This CDR3 has 14 residues. Trimming left V 1 base short and J 4 bases short, with 10 bases between. The CDR3 region is CASSEGGGSYGYTF. CDR3 nucleotide sequence: TGTGCCAGCAGTGAAGGGGGAGGATCCTATGGCTACACCTTC.

The V call is TRBV7-8, the J call TRBJ2-7; TRBD1 aligns across 9 bases. CDR1 and CDR2 from the germline V gene are SGHVS and FQNEAQ. This CDR3 is built from 18 residues. V lost 3 bases and J lost 2; bases outside the gene matches: 14. CDR3 loop: CASSFSRDREEGPYEQYF. CDR3 DNA sequence: TGTGCCAGCAGCTTCTCAAGGGACAGGGAAGAGGGGCCCTACGAGCAGTACTTC.

The J gene is TRBJ2-7, the V gene TRBV28; TRBD2 agrees at 15 bases. The germline V gene has CDR1 MDHEN and CDR2 SYDVKM. V trimming: 6 bases; J trimming: 1 base; junction bases outside the gene matches: 13. The CDR3 consists of 19 residues. The CDR3 reads CASSGGTFGLAGGSYEQYF. The CDR3 DNA reads TGTGCCAGCAGCGGCGGGACTTTTGGACTAGCGGGAGGGTCCTACGAGCAGTACTTC.

V usage is TRBV9 and J usage is TRBJ2-6, with TRBD1 as a possible D gene (6 bases). The CDR3 is made up of 15 amino acids. Germline CDR1 and CDR2: SGDLS and YYNGEE. Trimming shortened V by 2 bases and J by 0 bases, and 6 bases separated the two germline ends. The CDR3 nucleotides are TGTGCCAGCAGCGTGACAGGCTCTGGGGCCAACGTCCTGACTTTC. Residues: CASSVTGSGANVLTF.

This chain uses TRBV4-3 with TRBJ2-2; 8 bases map to TRBD1. This CDR3 is built from 14 residues. CDR1 and CDR2 (germline): LGHNA, YSLEER. Trimming removed 4 bases from V and 6 bases from J; junction bases left unmatched: 4. The CDR3 DNA reads TGCGCCAGCAGCCCGGGACAGGAGGCCGGGGAGCTGTTTTTT. It codes for CASSPGQEAGELFF.

This chain connects TRBV4-1 to TRBJ2-1; 7 positions agree with TRBD1. Germline V CDR1 and CDR2: MGHRA, YSYEKL. The CDR3 loop spans 16 amino acids. The V segment lost 0 bases and the J segment 5 bases; nucleotides outside the gene matches: 7. The CDR3 reads CASSQDKGAIDNEQFF. DNA of the CDR3: TGCGCCAGCAGCCAAGATAAGGGGGCGATCGACAATGAGCAGTTCTTC.

V gene TRBV10-3 combines with J gene TRBJ2-1; a weak D match, TRBD1 (6 bases). The CDR3 runs to 15 residues. Trimming removed 2 bases at V and 2 bases at J, with 10 bases between. Germline-derived CDR1 and CDR2 are ENHRY and SYGVKD. The CDR3 sequence is CAISEQTGAYNEQFF. The CDR3 nucleotides read TGTGCCATCAGTGAGCAGACAGGAGCCTACAATGAGCAGTTCTTC.

The V gene is TRBV6-5, the J gene TRBJ1-6; D possibly corresponds to TRBD1 (6 bases). This CDR3 spans 14 amino acids. The V end was cut by 4 bases, the J end by 7 bases, with 11 bases between. The germline V gene has CDR1 MNHEY and CDR2 SVGAGI. CDR3 protein: CASSSHRANSPLHF. The CDR3 bases are TGTGCCAGCAGTTCACACAGGGCGAATTCACCCCTCCACTTT.

This chain joins TRBV28 and TRBJ1-6, with D unresolved. Trimming stripped 7 bases from V and 9 bases from J, with 16 bases between. Germline V gene lookup returns CDR1 MDHEN and CDR2 SYDVKM. This CDR3 has 14 amino acids. CDR3 loop: CASMPGSGGSPLHF. The CDR3 DNA is TGTGCCAGCATGCCTGGCAGTGGTGGTTCACCCCTCCACTTT. Complete variable domain (other parts from reference TRBV28 and TRBJ1-6): DVKVTQSSRYLVKRTGEKVFLECVQDMDHENMFWYRQDPGLGLRLIYFSYDVKMKEKGDIPEGYSVSREKKERFSLILESASTNQTSMYLCASMPGSGGSPLHFGNGTRLTVT.

This clone was picked up one time. The genes are TRBV2 and TRBJ1-5; no definite D call. The length of the CDR3 is 13 residues. V dropped 1 base and J dropped 7 bases, with 8 bases sitting between them. Germline lookup yields CDR1 SNHLY and CDR2 FYNNEI. The DNA for the CDR3 is TGTGCCAGCAGTGAAGGGCTAGAACAGCCCCAGCATTTT. Translated, it gives CASSEGLEQPQHF.

The chain uses TRBV28 and TRBJ1-2, with TRBD1 identical over 8 bases. The CDR3 sequence is 14 residues long. J lost 5 bases, V lost 6 bases, and 8 bases had no gene match. The germline gives CDR1 MDHEN, CDR2 SYDVKM. In DNA form, the CDR3 reads TGTGCCAGCAGATCCACAGGGGGGGGATATGGCTACACCTTC. Translation gives CASRSTGGGYGYTF.

The genes are TRBV10-1 and TRBJ2-7; TRBD1 is a possible D gene (8 bases). Looked up from germline, CDR1 is WNHNN and CDR2 is SYGVQD (reference sequence). The V gene lost 4 bases and the J gene lost 2 bases, with 21 bases spanning the gap. The length of the CDR3 is 17 residues. The CDR3 region is CASSGDQGGTGAYEQYF. The CDR3 coding sequence is TGCGCCAGCAGTGGGGATCAGGGAGGGACAGGAGCCTACGAGCAGTACTTC.

CDR3 region: CASSLGTNIQYF. CDR3 in DNA: TGTGCCAGCAGCTTGGGGACAAACATTCAGTACTTC. V is TRBV5-6 and J is TRBJ2-4, with D unresolved. This CDR3 is 12 amino acids long. Germline-derived CDR1 and CDR2 are SGHDT and YYEEEE. V shed 0 bases and J shed 6 bases, with 4 bases lying between them.

This clone has a single count. The CDR3 region is CAISEAVSNTEAFF. CDR3 nucleotide sequence: TGTGCCATCAGTGAAGCAGTTTCGAACACTGAAGCTTTCTTT. V usage is TRBV10-3 and J usage is TRBJ1-1; D ambiguous. Trimming shortened V by 3 bases and J by 1 base, and 9 bases separated the two germline ends. The CDR3 is 14 amino acids. The germline CDR1 and CDR2 sequences are ENHRY and SYGVKD.

The chain uses TRBV28 and TRBJ1-1; the D is unclear. This CDR3 contains 12 residues. V gave up 5 bases and J gave up 0 bases, with 4 bases separating them. The V gene's germline CDR1 is MDHEN and CDR2 SYDVKM. CDR3 DNA sequence: TGTGCCAGCAGTCTCTTGAACACTGAAGCTTTCTTT. The encoded protein is CASSLLNTEAFF.

The gene calls are TRBV7-2 and TRBJ1-1, with D unresolved. The V gene lost 1 base and the J gene lost 4 bases, with 13 bases spanning the gap. The CDR3 has 15 residues. Germline assignment: CDR1 SGHTA and CDR2 FQGNSA. The CDR3 DNA is TGTGCCAGCAGCTTAGTTAGTGGGTGGGGCACTGAAGCTTTCTTT. Translating it yields CASSLVSGWGTEAFF.

The chain joins TRBV27 to TRBJ2-2; 8 positions match TRBD1. Germline V gene lookup returns CDR1 MNHEY and CDR2 SMNVEV (reference sequence). The CDR3 loop spans 14 amino acids. V shed 9 bases, J shed 4 bases, and the junction held 7 bases outside the gene matches. The CDR3 is CASSRGRSTGELFF. The CDR3 region has the DNA TGTGCCAGTTCCAGGGGGCGGAGCACCGGGGAGCTGTTTTTT.